The 24 T cell receptor beta chains below come from one sample, sequenced in a study of blood T cell repertoires in COVID-19. The assay was immunoSEQ multiplex PCR, and TCRdb's table has in-frame clones only and misses some. Of about 88,000 clones detected, roughly 88% appear once; the ten largest clones hold roughly 2.8%. The specimen sequenced was peripheral blood. The receptors were sampled from a woman of 80 years or more with acute or convalescent COVID-19.

The J gene is TRBJ2-7, the V gene TRBV15; possibly TRBD2 for D (6 bases). Germline lookup yields CDR1 LNHNV and CDR2 YYDKDF (reference sequence). This CDR3 has 12 residues. The V gene lost 3 bases and the J gene lost 4 bases, with 7 bases spanning the gap. DNA of the CDR3: TGTGCCACCAGCAGGGACTATTACGAGCAGTACTTC. Translation gives CATSRDYYEQYF. The full variable domain, its missing parts supplied by reference TRBV15 and TRBJ2-7, is DAMVIQNPRYQVTQFGKPVTLSCSQTLNHNVMYWYQQKSSQAPKLLFHYYDKDFNNEADTPDNFQSRRPNTSFCFLDIRSPGLGDTAMYLCATSRDYYEQYFGPGTRLTVT.

This chain uses TRBV7-2 with TRBJ1-2, with D possibly TRBD1 on 5 matching bases. Germline V gives CDR1 SGHTA, CDR2 FQGNSA. The V end was cut by 4 bases, the J end by 1 base, with 13 bases between. This CDR3 has 15 residues. This CDR3 is CASSYQPGINYGYTF. The CDR3 coding sequence is TGTGCCAGCAGCTACCAACCAGGGATTAACTATGGCTACACCTTC.

A single count supports this clone. The rearrangement links TRBV6-5 to TRBJ2-3, with D possibly matching TRBD2 (6 bases). The CDR3 length is 14 residues. Germline loops: CDR1 MNHEY, CDR2 SVGAGI. The V end lost 2 bases, the J end lost 1 base, and 7 bases lay between the germline ends. The chain's CDR3 is CASSYGGGTDTQYF. CDR3 DNA sequence: TGTGCCAGCAGTTACGGCGGGGGCACAGATACGCAGTATTTT.

This clone was picked up a small number of times. The chain uses TRBV6-6 and TRBJ1-2; 8 bases agree with TRBD1. V was clipped by 4 bases and J by 7 bases; unmatched bases: 5. Germline loops: CDR1 MNHNY, CDR2 SVGAGI (reference sequence). The CDR3 totals 13 residues. CDR3 region: CASSLDRETGYTF. CDR3 DNA sequence: TGTGCCAGCAGTTTGGACAGGGAGACTGGCTACACCTTC.

CDR3 DNA sequence: TGTGCCAGCAGTTCCCCGGGACTAGCGGGGGATGAGCAGTTCTTC. Amino acids: CASSSPGLAGDEQFF. V gene TRBV6-2 or TRBV6-3 combines with J gene TRBJ2-1; 14 bases match TRBD2. The CDR3 is 15 amino acids. Trimming removed 4 bases from V and 8 bases from J; junction bases left unmatched: 4. CDR1 and CDR2 from the germline V gene are MNHEY and SVGEGT.

V and J are TRBV6-4 and TRBJ1-5; weak D call: TRBD1 (5 bases). V dropped 5 bases and J dropped 0 bases, with 14 bases sitting between them. This CDR3 contains 16 residues. Germline V CDR1 and CDR2: MRHNA, SNTAGT. As DNA, the CDR3 is TGTGCCAGCAGTCCGCAGGGACTGGGTAGCAATCAGCCCCAGCATTTT. Translating gives CASSPQGLGSNQPQHF.

The chain couples TRBV6-6 to TRBJ2-2; possible D gene TRBD2, 5 bases. CDR1 MNHNY and CDR2 SVGAGI come from the germline V gene (reference sequence). V was pared by 11 bases and J by 0 bases, with 10 bases between. The CDR3 is 13 amino acids. The CDR3 DNA reads as TGTGCCTCTCTAGCCCCGAACACCGGGGAGCTGTTTTTT. Protein: CASLAPNTGELFF.

This clone appeared once. CDR3 bases: TGTGCCAGCAGCTTGCCGGGTAGCAATCAGCCCCAGCATTTT. Its protein is CASSLPGSNQPQHF. This rearrangement joins TRBV5-4 to TRBJ1-5; D is uncertain. Trimming removed 1 base at V and 0 bases at J, with 5 bases between. The CDR3 contains 14 residues. Germline V gene data show CDR1 as SGHNT and CDR2 as YYREEE (reference sequence). Together with reference TRBV5-4 and TRBJ1-5, the CDR3 gives the full variable domain: ETGVTQSPTHLIKTRGQQVTLRCSSQSGHNTVSWYQQALGQGPQFIFQYYREEENGRGNFPPRFSGLQFPNYSSELNVNALELDDSALYLCASSLPGSNQPQHFGDGTRLSIL.

The CDR3 nucleotides read TGCGCCAGCAGCGCGGACAGCAATTCACCCCTCCACTTT. Translation gives CASSADSNSPLHF. J is TRBJ1-6 and V is TRBV5-1, with D tentatively TRBD1 (6 bases). The V gene's germline CDR1 is SGHRS and CDR2 YFSETQ. The V end was cut by 4 bases, the J end by 7 bases, with 9 bases between. This CDR3 has 13 amino acids.

The V gene is TRBV2, the J gene TRBJ2-5; the D is unclear. This CDR3 has 12 residues. The germline V gene encodes CDR1 SNHLY and CDR2 FYNNEI. The V end lost 7 bases, the J end lost 5 bases, and 11 bases lay between the germline ends. Here the CDR3 DNA reads TGTGCCAGCACGAACGTCGGGGAGACCCAGTACTTC. It encodes CASTNVGETQYF. Variable domain in full (rest from reference TRBV2 and TRBJ2-5): EPEVTQTPSHQVTQMGQEVILRCVPISNHLYFYWYRQILGQKVEFLVSFYNNEISEKSEIFDDQFSVERPDGSNFTLKIRSTKLEDSAMYFCASTNVGETQYFGPGTRLLVL.

The chain has TRBV28 and TRBJ1-5; 7 nucleotides agree with TRBD1. The germline V gene has CDR1 MDHEN and CDR2 SYDVKM. This CDR3 is built from 14 residues. J was trimmed by 1 base and V by 4 bases; bases with no gene match: 1. The CDR3 DNA reads as TGTGCCAGCAGTTGGGACAGCAGCAATCAGCCCCAGCATTTT. Translation gives CASSWDSSNQPQHF.

This chain uses TRBV9 with TRBJ2-2, with a weak D call TRBD2 (5 bases). CDR1 and CDR2 (germline): SGDLS, YYNGEE. This CDR3 region has 15 residues. Trimming took off 0 bases at V and 7 bases at J, with 13 bases between the two ends. The CDR3 here is CASSVALSAGGELFF. The CDR3 coding sequence is TGTGCCAGCAGCGTAGCGCTGTCCGCGGGCGGGGAGCTGTTTTTT.

V is TRBV5-1 and J is TRBJ1-4, with 9 bases aligning to TRBD1. Germline V gene lookup returns CDR1 SGHRS and CDR2 YFSETQ. The trim removed 8 bases at V and 8 bases at J, leaving 10 bases unmatched. This CDR3 has 14 amino acids. CDR3 DNA sequence: TGCGCCAGTAGTACAGGGGGCATTAAGGAAAAACTGTTTTTT. Translation gives CASSTGGIKEKLFF.

V is TRBV30 and J is TRBJ1-3; TRBD1 matches 7 bases. V lost 2 bases and J lost 6; bases outside the gene matches: 7. Germline CDR1 GTSNPN, CDR2 SVGIG (reference sequence). CDR3 length: 14 amino acids. This CDR3 reads CAWSKPGTVNTIYF. CDR3 coding DNA: TGTGCCTGGAGTAAACCAGGGACAGTAAACACCATATATTTT.

This clone was recorded once. The V call is TRBV12-3 or TRBV12-4, the J call TRBJ1-1, with 10 nucleotides matching TRBD1. This CDR3 has 13 amino acids. After removal of 6 bases from V and 7 bases from J, the junction contained 5 bases not matched to a gene. This CDR3 reads CASSLGQGFEAFF. The DNA for the CDR3 is TGTGCCAGCAGCCTGGGACAGGGGTTTGAAGCTTTCTTT.

This rearrangement joins TRBV7-9 to TRBJ1-1, with D unresolved. Germline values: CDR1 SEHNR, CDR2 FQNEAQ (reference sequence). The CDR3 has 16 amino acids. V dropped 4 bases and J dropped 1 base, with 16 bases sitting between them. CDR3 sequence reads: CASSYGSYGPNTEAFF. The CDR3 bases are TGTGCCAGCAGCTACGGCAGCTATGGGCCGAACACTGAAGCTTTCTTT.

This chain links TRBV18 with TRBJ2-2; a weak D match, TRBD2 (5 bases). The germline V and J ends were trimmed by 6 bases and 6 bases, with 11 bases remaining between them. The CDR3 sequence is 13 residues long. Germline V gene lookup returns CDR1 KGHSH and CDR2 LQKENI. The CDR3 coding sequence is TGTGCCAGCTCCCCGACGGAGGCCGGGGAGCTGTTTTTT. It specifies CASSPTEAGELFF.

J is TRBJ2-4 and V is TRBV2, with 7 bases that match TRBD1. Trimming took 6 bases from V and 10 from J; bases not matched to a gene: 9. The CDR3 is 13 residues long. Germline CDR1 SNHLY, CDR2 FYNNEI. The CDR3 DNA follows: TGTGCCAGCAGCTTCCCCGGGACAGAAATTCAGTACTTC. It is translated as CASSFPGTEIQYF.

The table lists this clone with a count of one. The rearrangement uses TRBV2 and TRBJ1-5, with 7 bases that match TRBD1. J lost 3 bases, V lost 5 bases, and 4 bases had no gene match. The CDR3 runs to 14 residues. CDR1 and CDR2 from the germline V gene are SNHLY and FYNNEI. CDR3 loop: CASSWTGINQPQHF. CDR3 nucleotides: TGTGCCAGCAGTTGGACAGGAATCAATCAGCCCCAGCATTTT.

The chain uses TRBV7-2 and TRBJ2-3; tentative D call: TRBD1 (5 bases). The V and J ends lost 1 base and 4 bases respectively, with 12 bases between them. CDR1 is SGHTA, CDR2 FQGNSA, per germline. The CDR3 extends over 15 amino acids. The CDR3 sequence is CASSLGQGAPDTQYF. Written as DNA, the CDR3 is TGTGCCAGCAGCTTAGGGCAGGGCGCCCCAGATACGCAGTATTTT.

This chain connects TRBV7-8 to TRBJ2-3, with 8 bases lining up with TRBD2. V shed 5 bases and J 5 bases; nucleotides not matched to a gene: 12. CDR1 is SGHVS and CDR2 is FQNEAQ in the germline V gene. This CDR3 contains 16 residues. CDR3 nucleotides: TGTGCCAGCAGCAACCGGGCTAGCGGGTCACTAGATACGCAGTATTTT. As protein: CASSNRASGSLDTQYF.

The genes are TRBV6-5 and TRBJ1-1; 8 bases map to TRBD1. Germline V gene data show CDR1 as MNHEY and CDR2 as SVGAGI. The CDR3 contains 13 residues. The J segment lost 9 bases and the V segment lost 2 bases, leaving 5 bases of the junction unmatched. CDR3 protein: CASSYGTGGKAFF. In nucleotides, the CDR3 is TGTGCCAGCAGTTACGGGACAGGCGGGAAAGCTTTCTTT.

Turning to this clone: This sample includes further DNA sequences coding for the same CDR3. The rearrangement joins TRBV7-8 to TRBJ2-7; TRBD2 matches at 8 bases. From germline, CDR1 is SGHVS and CDR2 FQNEAQ. Trimming removed 2 bases from V and 4 bases from J; junction bases left unmatched: 7. CDR3 size: 15 residues. CDR3 coding DNA: TGTGCCAGCAGCTTAATAGGAGCGGGGGAGTACGAGCAGTACTTC. Translated, it gives CASSLIGAGEYEQYF.

The CDR3 is CASSYSAGGGNTIYF. Written as DNA, the CDR3 is TGTGCCAGCAGTTACTCGGCGGGGGGTGGAAACACCATATATTTT. The chain joins TRBV6-5 to TRBJ1-3; D perhaps matches TRBD1 (5 bases). Germline V gives CDR1 MNHEY, CDR2 SVGAGI. V was shortened by 0 bases and J by 3 bases, with 9 bases between the two germline ends. The CDR3 is made up of 15 amino acids.